Presented here are 10 T cell receptor beta chains from one specimen sequenced in a study of blood T cells in healthy people across ages. Next came a second PCR, run for roughly 7 to 12 cycles, which used a sample-barcoded 5' primer along with a J-beta primer mix. MiXCR, run by TCRdb on the 5' RACE reads, gives a single entry per CDR3 protein. The profile covers 600,000 to 1,000,000 distinct CDR3 sequences, with around 25% appearing a single time and under 4.5% taken by the ten largest. The data also belong to a second study, concerning T cells of mothers and their children.

Material: blood. The receptors were gathered from a boy younger than 18 in good health.

The chain uses TRBV27 and TRBJ2-1; TRBD2 aligns across 9 bases. This CDR3 contains 15 residues. Trimming at V came to 3 bases and at J to 6 bases, leaving 6 bases not matched to a gene. Germline V gene sequence: CDR1 MNHEY, CDR2 SMNVEV (reference sequence). The CDR3 nucleotides are TGTGCCAGCAGTTTTTCGGGACTAGCTGGCAATGAGCAGTTCTTC. Protein: CASSFSGLAGNEQFF.

The rearrangement links TRBV25-1 to TRBJ2-7; 8 nucleotides line up with TRBD1. Germline loops: CDR1 MGHDK, CDR2 SYGVNS. The CDR3 length is 16 residues. With 5 bases clipped from V and 3 bases from J, the junction kept 12 bases outside the gene matches. The CDR3 reads CASSSPPGQASYEQYF. Here the CDR3 DNA reads TGTGCCAGCAGTAGCCCGCCGGGACAGGCGAGCTACGAGCAGTACTTC.

The sample holds a few counts of this clonotype. The rearrangement links TRBV10-3 to TRBJ2-7; 9 bases are a match to TRBD1. Germline trimming cut 0 bases from V and 2 bases from J; bases unmatched to any gene: 2. The CDR3 has 15 residues. The germline V gene has CDR1 ENHRY and CDR2 SYGVKD. Written as DNA, the CDR3 is TGTGCCATCAGTGAGTCCGGGACAGGGACCTACGAGCAGTACTTC. Translated, it gives CAISESGTGTYEQYF.

This clonotype has only a few counts. The V call is TRBV12-3 or TRBV12-4, the J call TRBJ1-5; 8 bases agree with TRBD1. The CDR3 spans 14 residues. V lost 7 bases and J lost 2; bases outside the gene matches: 4. CDR3 loop: CASTLTGGNQPQHF. In DNA, the CDR3 is TGTGCCAGCACCCTGACAGGGGGCAATCAGCCCCAGCATTTT.

The gene calls are TRBV28 and TRBJ2-2; TRBD1 agrees at 7 bases. Per germline, CDR1 MDHEN and CDR2 SYDVKM. The CDR3 has 12 amino acids. V was clipped by 6 bases and J by 7 bases; unmatched bases: 2. CDR3 coding DNA: TGTGCCAGCAGGCGACAGGGCGGGGAGCTGTTTTTT. As protein: CASRRQGGELFF.

The J gene is TRBJ2-7, the V gene TRBV4-3; the D is unclear. The ends were cut back, 0 bases at V and 2 bases at J, with 11 bases in the middle. The germline V gene encodes CDR1 LGHNA and CDR2 YSLEER. The CDR3 runs to 15 residues. Here the CDR3 DNA reads TGCGCCAGCAGCCAAGATTATTCCAGTCCCTACGAGCAGTACTTC. The encoded protein is CASSQDYSSPYEQYF.

This clonotype has just a few counts. The V gene is TRBV12-3 or TRBV12-4, the J gene TRBJ2-7; no clear D. CDR3 length equals 13 residues. With 3 bases removed from V and 1 base from J, the gap between germline ends came to 7 bases. The CDR3 loop reads CASSFYGSYEQYF. The CDR3 DNA is TGTGCCAGCAGTTTCTACGGATCCTACGAGCAGTACTTC.

The chain links TRBV6-2 or TRBV6-3 to TRBJ1-1; 10 bases match TRBD1. This CDR3 region has 13 residues. V was clipped by 7 bases and J by 7 bases; unmatched bases: 6. CDR1 and CDR2 from the germline V gene are MNHEY and SVGEGT. DNA for the CDR3: TGTGCCAGCACCCGGACAGGGGGGCTTGAAGCTTTCTTT. It translates to CASTRTGGLEAFF.

The rearrangement uses TRBV6-5 and TRBJ2-5, with TRBD1 matching over 9 bases. The DNA matches TRBJ2-7 better at its end, which makes the J call doubtful. Germline V CDR1 and CDR2: MNHEY, SVGAGI. The CDR3 runs to 15 residues. The CDR3 DNA reads TGTGCCAGCAGCACAAGCCGGGACAGGGATTACGAGCAGTACTTC. Protein sequence: CASSTSRDRDYEQYF.

The chain couples TRBV7-9 to TRBJ2-6, with a tentative D call TRBD1 (5 bases). The CDR3 is made up of 13 amino acids. The ends were cut back, 3 bases at V and 9 bases at J, with 9 bases in the middle. Germline loops: CDR1 SEHNR, CDR2 FQNEAQ (reference sequence). The CDR3 reads CASSFDRNNVLTF. The CDR3 DNA follows: TGTGCCAGCAGCTTCGACAGAAACAACGTCCTGACTTTC.